This passage covers 14 T cell receptor beta chains from one sample sequenced in a study of cytomegalovirus exposure and HLA in healthy donors. PCR was performed using 60 Vbeta and 13 Jbeta primers. The repertoire was sequenced with immunoSEQ multiplex PCR; TCRdb's copy has only in-frame clones and lacks some. The data hold around 200,000 clones, with roughly 79% observed a single time. The specimen was PBMCs. The origin of the receptors is a man in his thirties or forties in good health and CMV-seronegative.

The V and J genes are TRBV7-6 and TRBJ2-3; unclear D gene. Per the germline V gene, CDR1 is SGHVS and CDR2 is FNYEAQ. V was cut by 5 bases and J by 4 bases, with 10 bases left in between. The CDR3 extends over 13 amino acids. CDR3 in DNA: TGTGCCAGCAGCCCCCCGTCCCCAGATACGCAGTATTTT. Amino acids: CASSPPSPDTQYF.

The rearrangement uses TRBV18 and TRBJ1-1; D possibly corresponds to TRBD1 (5 bases). Germline assignment: CDR1 KGHSH and CDR2 LQKENI. Trimming left V 3 bases short and J 4 bases short, with 18 bases between. The CDR3 covers 16 residues. This CDR3 reads CASSPVAGQGGTEAFF. The CDR3 DNA follows: TGTGCCAGCTCACCCGTTGCAGGCCAGGGAGGCACTGAAGCTTTCTTT.

This clone was counted many times. The chain couples TRBV7-2 to TRBJ2-2, with a possible D match to TRBD2 (5 bases). Trimming removed 5 bases at V and 4 bases at J, with 17 bases between. The CDR3 covers 16 residues. Germline V gives CDR1 SGHTA, CDR2 FQGNSA. CDR3 amino acids: CASSTDSGIPTGELFF. The CDR3 nucleotides are TGTGCCAGCAGCACCGATTCCGGGATCCCCACCGGGGAGCTGTTTTTT.

The chain recombines TRBV28 with TRBJ1-3; D is possibly TRBD1 (5 bases). V was clipped by 2 bases and J by 2 bases, with 7 bases between them. The germline gives CDR1 MDHEN, CDR2 SYDVKM. The CDR3 totals 14 residues. The CDR3 DNA reads TGTGCCAGCAGTTTAGTAGGGGCTGGAAACACCATATATTTT. Amino acid sequence: CASSLVGAGNTIYF.

CDR3 nucleotide sequence: TGCGCCAGCAATCCAGGGATGCTGGAGACTAATGAAAAACTGTTTTTT. This encodes CASNPGMLETNEKLFF. The V call is TRBV5-1, the J call TRBJ1-4; TRBD1 might be the D (5 bases). Germline CDR1 SGHRS, CDR2 YFSETQ. The CDR3 totals 16 residues. The V end lost 6 bases, the J end lost 2 bases, and 17 bases lay between the germline ends.

The chain recombines TRBV28 with TRBJ1-3; maybe TRBD1 (5 bases). CDR3 length: 14 residues. The V gene's germline CDR1 is MDHEN and CDR2 SYDVKM. V shed 5 bases and J shed 0 bases, with 8 bases lying between them. CDR3 nucleotide sequence: TGTGCCAGCAGTCGGGGGTACTCTGGAAACACCATATATTTT. It yields the protein CASSRGYSGNTIYF.

The genes are TRBV7-9 and TRBJ1-3; TRBD1 might be the D (5 bases). This CDR3 comprises 16 residues. With 1 base removed from V and 3 bases from J, the gap between germline ends came to 13 bases. The germline V gene has CDR1 SEHNR and CDR2 FQNEAQ (reference sequence). The CDR3 DNA follows: TGTGCCAGCAGCTTAGTGGGCAGGGACTATGGAAACACCATATATTTT. Its protein is CASSLVGRDYGNTIYF. Based on the CDR3 plus reference TRBV7-9 and TRBJ1-3, the full variable domain is DTGVSQNPRHKITKRGQNVTFRCDPISEHNRLYWYRQTLGQGPEFLTYFQNEAQLEKSRLLSDRFSAERPKGSFSTLEIQRTEQGDSAMYLCASSLVGRDYGNTIYFGEGSWLTVV.

The chain joins TRBV6-1 to TRBJ2-7; 13 nucleotides align to TRBD2. The V segment lost 7 bases and the J segment 4 bases; nucleotides outside the gene matches: 4. Germline V lookup: CDR1 MNHNS, CDR2 SASEGT. This CDR3 has 14 residues. CDR3 DNA sequence: TGTGCCAGCACAGGGACTAGCGGGAAGTACGAGCAGTACTTC. Encoded protein: CASTGTSGKYEQYF.

This sequence joins TRBV5-1 and TRBJ2-7; TRBD1 agrees at 9 bases. V trimming: 4 bases; J trimming: 3 bases; junction bases outside the gene matches: 11. Germline V gene data show CDR1 as SGHRS and CDR2 as YFSETQ. CDR3 length equals 16 residues. The CDR3 bases are TGCGCCAGCAGCACCTCACCGGGACAGGGTGTCTACGAGCAGTACTTC. This gives the protein CASSTSPGQGVYEQYF. The full variable domain, with the rest looked up from reference TRBV5-1 and TRBJ2-7, is KAGVTQTPRYLIKTRGQQVTLSCSPISGHRSVSWYQQTPGQGLQFLFEYFSETQRNKGNFPGRFSGRQFSNSRSEMNVSTLELGDSALYLCASSTSPGQGVYEQYFGPGTRLTVT.

The chain recombines TRBV7-2 with TRBJ2-7; the D gene is possibly TRBD1 (6 bases). CDR1 and CDR2 from the germline V gene are SGHTA and FQGNSA. Trimming shortened V by 5 bases and J by 3 bases, and 14 bases separated the two germline ends. This CDR3 spans 14 amino acids. CDR3 coding DNA: TGTGCCAGCAGCCGCCAGGGGAGATTCTACGAGCAGTACTTC. It yields the protein CASSRQGRFYEQYF.

The chain couples TRBV28 to TRBJ1-2, with 8 bases identical to TRBD1. Germline V gene lookup returns CDR1 MDHEN and CDR2 SYDVKM. The CDR3 sequence is 16 residues long. J was trimmed by 5 bases and V by 3 bases; bases with no gene match: 11. This chain's CDR3 is CASSFYTRQGNYGYTF. The CDR3 DNA reads TGTGCCAGCAGTTTTTATACTCGACAGGGGAATTATGGCTACACCTTC.

This clone was counted between two and nine times. The chain links TRBV19 to TRBJ2-7; 8 bases fit TRBD2. Germline assignment: CDR1 LNHDA and CDR2 SQIVND (reference sequence). J was trimmed by 4 bases and V by 3 bases; bases with no gene match: 2. The CDR3 extends over 13 amino acids. For the CDR3, the DNA is TGTGCCAGTAGTATCGGACTAGCTTACGAGCAGTACTTC. As protein: CASSIGLAYEQYF. Using reference TRBV19 and TRBJ2-7 for the parts outside the CDR3, the full variable domain is DGGITQSPKYLFRKEGQNVTLSCEQNLNHDAMYWYRQDPGQGLRLIYYSQIVNDFQKGDIAEGYSVSREKKESFPLTVTSAQKNPTAFYLCASSIGLAYEQYFGPGTRLTVT.

This clone is a singleton in its sample. The chain joins TRBV5-1 to TRBJ2-7, with 10 bases identical to TRBD2. J was trimmed by 5 bases and V by 4 bases; bases with no gene match: 6. The CDR3 sequence is 14 residues long. The V gene's germline CDR1 is SGHRS and CDR2 YFSETQ. CDR3 coding DNA: TGCGCCAGCAGCCCAGGGACTAGCGCCCACGAGCAGTACTTC. Amino acid sequence: CASSPGTSAHEQYF.

The rearrangement joins TRBV5-6 to TRBJ1-3; 8 nucleotides match TRBD1. CDR3 size: 16 residues. The V gene's germline CDR1 is SGHDT and CDR2 YYEEEE. V shed 6 bases and J 3 bases; nucleotides not matched to a gene: 11. CDR3 residues: CASTDTGGLFGNTIYF. The DNA of the CDR3 is TGTGCCAGCACCGACACAGGGGGACTCTTTGGAAACACCATATATTTT.